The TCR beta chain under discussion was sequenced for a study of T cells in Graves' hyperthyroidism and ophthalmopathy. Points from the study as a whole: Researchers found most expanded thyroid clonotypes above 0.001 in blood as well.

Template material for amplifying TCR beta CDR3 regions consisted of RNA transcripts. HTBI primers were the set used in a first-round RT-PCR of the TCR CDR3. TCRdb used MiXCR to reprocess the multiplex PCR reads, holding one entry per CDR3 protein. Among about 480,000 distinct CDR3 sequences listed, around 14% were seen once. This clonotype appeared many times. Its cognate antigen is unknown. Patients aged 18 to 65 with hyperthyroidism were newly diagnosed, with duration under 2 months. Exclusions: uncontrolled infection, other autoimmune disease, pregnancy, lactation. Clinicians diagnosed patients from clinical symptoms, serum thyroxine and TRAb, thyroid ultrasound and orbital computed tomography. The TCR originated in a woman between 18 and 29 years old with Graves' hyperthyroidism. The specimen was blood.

CDR3 protein: CAISESPAGNTEAFF. CDR3 coding DNA: TGTGCCATCAGTGAGTCTCCAGCCGGGAACACTGAAGCTTTCTTT. V and J are TRBV10-3 and TRBJ1-1, with D unresolved. Trimming left V 0 bases short and J 1 base short, with 9 bases between. Germline lookup yields CDR1 ENHRY and CDR2 SYGVKD. The CDR3 length is 15 residues.